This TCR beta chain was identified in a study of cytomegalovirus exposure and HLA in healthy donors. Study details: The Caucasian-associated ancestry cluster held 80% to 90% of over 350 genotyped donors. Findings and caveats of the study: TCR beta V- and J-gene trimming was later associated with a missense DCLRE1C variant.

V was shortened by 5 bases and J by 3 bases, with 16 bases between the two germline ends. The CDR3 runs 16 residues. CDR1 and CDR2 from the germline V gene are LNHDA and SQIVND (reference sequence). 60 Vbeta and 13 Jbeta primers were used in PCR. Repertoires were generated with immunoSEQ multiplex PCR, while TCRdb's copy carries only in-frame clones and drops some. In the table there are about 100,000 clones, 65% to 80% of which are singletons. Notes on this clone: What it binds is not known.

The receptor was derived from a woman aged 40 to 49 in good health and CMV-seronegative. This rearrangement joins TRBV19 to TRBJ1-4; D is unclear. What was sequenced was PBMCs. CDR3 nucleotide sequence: TGTGCCAGTAGTCCCACTCTACGGTTCCCTAATGAAAAACTGTTTTTT. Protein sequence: CASSPTLRFPNEKLFF.